This T cell receptor (beta chain) is drawn from a study of CD8 T cells in ankylosing spondylitis (dated 2017 in TCRdb). Notes on the research overall: To find TCR variants linked to disease, the study profiled T cell receptor beta repertoires in ankylosing spondylitis patients and healthy donors. In total, the full study cohort was made up of over a hundred healthy donors and some 26 ankylosing spondylitis patients. Peripheral blood samples were taken, and synovial fluid was additionally collected from ankylosing spondylitis patients. Findings and caveats that apply to the study as a whole: According to the report, matched synovial fluid samples from ankylosing spondylitis patients were significantly enriched for the disease-linked clones. Some of the motif variants had been reported before in the synovial fluid and blood of reactive arthritis patients, a finding that suggests common disease-initiation mechanisms. The disease-linked clones had a CD8+ phenotype and were found at relatively low frequencies in peripheral blood. Blood from ankylosing spondylitis patients appeared to be characterized by a TCR beta motif made up of under ten highly homologous amino acid variants.

Taken from the germline V gene (reference sequence), the CDR1 and CDR2 loops are LGHDT and YNNKEL. Relative to germline, V is 1 base shorter and J is 7 bases shorter, with 14 bases between their ends. The CDR3, from cysteine to phenylalanine, totals 15 residues. Only the CDR3 DNA is retained, 45 bases long and in frame from the first base. This clonotype was picked up many times. No cognate antigen has been identified for it. Base-call qualities are not available, and no considerably larger clone is one nucleotide away. Instrument on record: Illumina HiSeq 2500. Quantitative 5'-RACE with molecular barcodes was used to prepare TCR beta libraries. On the study's bioinformatics: A new computational method, built on a probabilistic model of VDJ rearrangement, was used to identify disease-linked TCR variants. The public reads were run again by TCRdb, first through fastp at Q25 and then through MiXCR, and only productive beta chains were kept. A single entry per CDR3 protein holds the most common genes and DNA from its merged rows. TCRdb, not the original authors, processed these V and J calls. The sample profile shows roughly 90,000 distinct CDR3 sequences; around 8.3% of them were found once. The ten largest clones represent 25% to 35% of the sample.

The chain is encoded by TRBV3-1 joined to TRBJ2-1, and possibly TRBD1, on 6 matching bases. The sequencing sample was made of blood, either unsorted or a sorted T cell fraction (not recorded which). The receptor was derived from a male donor with ankylosing spondylitis. The CDR3 here reads CASSQGGGTGNEQFF. The nucleotide sequence is given as TGTGCCAGCAGCCAAGGTGGGGGCACGGGGAATGAGCAGTTCTTC.